These T cell receptor beta chains were read from a single sample in a study of control samples from healthy donors and cancer patients. Repertoires were generated with immunoSEQ multiplex PCR, while TCRdb's copy carries only in-frame clones and drops some. The sample contains under 150,000 clones, 80% to 95% of which appear only once. Source material: blood. The receptors shown here come from a man aged 25-40 years in good health. Both conserved end residues are part of each CDR3. The D gene is left open where the match is weak. Some rows mark clone size as missing; the rest say once, few, many or name a class of expanded clone.

clone_size	v_call	j_call	d_call	cdr3_aa	cdr3_nt
once	TRBV6-4	TRBJ2-2	-	CASSDLPGKDTGELFF	TGTGCCAGCAGTGACTTACCCGGGAAGGACACCGGGGAGCTGTTTTTT
-	TRBV3-1/TRBV3-2	TRBJ1-1	-	CASSPKTIANTEAFF	TGTGCCAGCAGCCCTAAAACGATTGCGAACACTGAAGCTTTCTTT
-	TRBV7-8	TRBJ2-5	TRBD2	CASSFRIAGVGETQYF	TGTGCCAGCAGCTTTCGAATAGCGGGAGTGGGAGAGACCCAGTACTTC
-	TRBV30	TRBJ2-3	TRBD1	CAWSPGQGGADTQYF	TGTGCCTGGAGTCCCGGACAGGGGGGCGCAGATACGCAGTATTTT
-	TRBV5-5	TRBJ2-7	-	CASSLVGVNEQYF	TGTGCCAGCAGCTTGGTAGGGGTCAACGAGCAGTACTTC
-	TRBV15	TRBJ2-2	TRBD2	CATSSVRGRTGELFF	TGTGCCACCAGCAGTGTTCGCGGGAGGACCGGGGAGCTGTTTTTT
-	TRBV28	TRBJ1-5	TRBD1	CASRTTGQVKPQHF	TGTGCCAGCAGGACGACAGGGCAGGTAAAACCCCAGCATTTT
-	TRBV4-1	TRBJ2-5	-	CASSQGTAQPPETQYF	TGCGCCAGCAGCCAAGGAACGGCCCAACCTCCAGAGACCCAGTACTTC
-	TRBV6-2/TRBV6-3	TRBJ1-1	-	CASSQTPGDTEAFF	TGTGCCAGCAGCCAGACACCTGGGGACACTGAAGCTTTCTTT
-	TRBV5-1	TRBJ1-1	-	CASSPKATGNTEAFF	TGCGCCAGCAGCCCTAAGGCGACAGGGAACACTGAAGCTTTCTTT
-	TRBV19	TRBJ1-6	TRBD1	CASNFDRVGSPLHF	TGTGCCAGTAATTTTGACAGGGTTGGATCACCCCTCCACTTT
-	TRBV2	TRBJ2-1	TRBD2	CASSEWLASGSNEQFF	TGTGCCAGCAGTGAGTGGTTGGCTAGCGGGAGCAATGAGCAGTTCTTC
-	TRBV5-1	TRBJ2-1	TRBD2	CASRSTRGGTQGEQFF	TGCGCCAGCAGATCGACCCGCGGGGGGACCCAGGGTGAGCAGTTCTTC
-	TRBV6-2/TRBV6-3	TRBJ1-5	-	CASSNHRDYQPQHF	TGTGCCAGCAGTAATCACAGGGATTATCAGCCCCAGCATTTT
-	TRBV7-9	TRBJ2-7	-	CASREMTGSYEQYF	TGTGCCAGCAGAGAGATGACAGGATCCTACGAGCAGTACTTC
-	TRBV18	TRBJ1-2	TRBD1	CASSSQGVYGYTF	TGTGCCAGCTCATCGCAGGGGGTCTATGGCTACACCTTC
-	TRBV27	TRBJ2-3	-	CASSLRLASTDTQYF	TGTGCCAGCAGTTTAAGGCTAGCCAGCACAGATACGCAGTATTTT
-	TRBV15	TRBJ1-2	-	CATSRDFVGYTF	TGTGCCACCAGCAGAGATTTTGTGGGCTACACCTTC
-	TRBV5-5	TRBJ2-1	TRBD2	CASSLAYLAGVSRNEQFF	TGTGCCAGCAGCTTGGCTTATTTAGCGGGAGTGTCAAGAAATGAGCAGTTCTTC
-	TRBV9	TRBJ2-3	TRBD2	CASSSSGSADTQYF	TGTGCCAGCAGTTCTAGCGGGAGCGCAGATACGCAGTATTTT
few	TRBV19	TRBJ2-7	-	CASSNTGEAYEQYF	TGTGCTAGTAGTAACACGGGAGAGGCTTACGAGCAGTACTTC
-	TRBV6-5	TRBJ1-5	-	CASSRDTFNQPQHF	TGTGCCAGCAGTCGGGACACCTTCAATCAGCCCCAGCATTTT
-	TRBV3-1/TRBV3-2	TRBJ2-1	-	CASSQRLEAYNEQFF	TGTGCCAGCAGCCAGCGACTAGAGGCTTACAATGAGCAGTTCTTC
once	TRBV27	TRBJ2-3	TRBD2	CASKRAGVVDTQYF	TGTGCCAGCAAGCGAGCGGGAGTTGTAGATACGCAGTATTTT
-	TRBV2	TRBJ2-3	-	CASSVYRGLTDTQYF	TGTGCCAGCAGTGTATACAGGGGACTCACAGATACGCAGTATTTT
-	TRBV5-6	TRBJ2-3	-	CASSSGFGTDTQYF	TGTGCCAGCAGCTCTGGGTTTGGCACAGATACGCAGTATTTT
-	TRBV11-1	TRBJ2-7	-	CASTPEQGDYEQYF	TGTGCCAGCACCCCGGAGCAGGGTGACTACGAGCAGTACTTC